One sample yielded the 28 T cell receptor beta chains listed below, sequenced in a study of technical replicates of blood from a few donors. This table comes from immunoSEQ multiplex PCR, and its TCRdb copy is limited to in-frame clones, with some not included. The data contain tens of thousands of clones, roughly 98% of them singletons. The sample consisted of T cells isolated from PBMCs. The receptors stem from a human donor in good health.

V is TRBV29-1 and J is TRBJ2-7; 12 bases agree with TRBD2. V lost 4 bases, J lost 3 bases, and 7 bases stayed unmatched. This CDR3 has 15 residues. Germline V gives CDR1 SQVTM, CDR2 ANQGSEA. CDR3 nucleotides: TGCAGCGTTGCTGAGACTAGCGGGGGCAGCTACGAGCAGTACTTC. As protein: CSVAETSGGSYEQYF.

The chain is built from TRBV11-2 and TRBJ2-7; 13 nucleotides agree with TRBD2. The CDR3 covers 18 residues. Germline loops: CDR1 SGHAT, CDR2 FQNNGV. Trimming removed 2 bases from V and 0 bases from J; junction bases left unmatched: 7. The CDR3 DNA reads TGTGCCAGCAGCTTATTACTAGCGGGAGGGACCCACTCCTACGAGCAGTACTTC. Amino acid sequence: CASSLLLAGGTHSYEQYF.

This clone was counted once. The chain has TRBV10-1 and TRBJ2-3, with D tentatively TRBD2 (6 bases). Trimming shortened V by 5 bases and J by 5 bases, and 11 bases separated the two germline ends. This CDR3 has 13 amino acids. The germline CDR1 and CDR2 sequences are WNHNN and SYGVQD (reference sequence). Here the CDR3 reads CASSLATKDTQYF. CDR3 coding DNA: TGCGCCAGCAGTCTAGCGACGAAAGATACGCAGTATTTT.

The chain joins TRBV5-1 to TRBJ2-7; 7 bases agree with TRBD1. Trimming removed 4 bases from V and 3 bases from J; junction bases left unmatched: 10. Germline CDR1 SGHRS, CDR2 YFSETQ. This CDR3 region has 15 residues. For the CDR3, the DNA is TGCGCCAGCAGCATACTGACAGGGCACGACTACGAGCAGTACTTC. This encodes CASSILTGHDYEQYF.

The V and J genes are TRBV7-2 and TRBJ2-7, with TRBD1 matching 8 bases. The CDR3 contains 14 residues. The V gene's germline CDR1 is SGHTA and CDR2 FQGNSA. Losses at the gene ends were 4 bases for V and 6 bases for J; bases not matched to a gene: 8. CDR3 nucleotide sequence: TGTGCCAGCAGCTGGCGTCAGGGGACAGGCGAGCAGTACTTC. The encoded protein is CASSWRQGTGEQYF.

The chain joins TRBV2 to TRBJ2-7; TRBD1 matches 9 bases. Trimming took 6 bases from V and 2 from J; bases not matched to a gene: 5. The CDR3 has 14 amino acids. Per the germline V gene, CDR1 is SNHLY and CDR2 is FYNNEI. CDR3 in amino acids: CASRGRQGAYEQYF. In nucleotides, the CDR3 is TGTGCCAGCAGAGGCCGACAGGGGGCCTACGAGCAGTACTTC.

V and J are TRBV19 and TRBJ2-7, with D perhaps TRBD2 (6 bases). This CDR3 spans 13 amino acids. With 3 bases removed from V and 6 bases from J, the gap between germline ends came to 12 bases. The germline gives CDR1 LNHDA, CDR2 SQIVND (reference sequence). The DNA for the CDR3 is TGTGCCAGTAGTATTTCTAGGGGAGGCGAGCAGTACTTC. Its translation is CASSISRGGEQYF. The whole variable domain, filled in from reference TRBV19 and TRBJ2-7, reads DGGITQSPKYLFRKEGQNVTLSCEQNLNHDAMYWYRQDPGQGLRLIYYSQIVNDFQKGDIAEGYSVSREKKESFPLTVTSAQKNPTAFYLCASSISRGGEQYFGPGTRLTVT.

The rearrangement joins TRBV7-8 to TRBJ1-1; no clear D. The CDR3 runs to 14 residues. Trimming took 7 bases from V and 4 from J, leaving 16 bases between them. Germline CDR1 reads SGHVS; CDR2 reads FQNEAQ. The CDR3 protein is CASILRLFATEAFF. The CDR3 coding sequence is TGTGCCAGCATCCTCAGGCTTTTCGCCACTGAAGCTTTCTTT.

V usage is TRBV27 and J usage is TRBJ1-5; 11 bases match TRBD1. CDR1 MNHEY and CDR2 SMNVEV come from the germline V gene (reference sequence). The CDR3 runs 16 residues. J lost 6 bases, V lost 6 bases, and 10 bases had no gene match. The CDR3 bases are TGTGCCAGCAGCCTGCTAGGACAGGGGGCATCTCAGCCCCAGCATTTT. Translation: CASSLLGQGASQPQHF.

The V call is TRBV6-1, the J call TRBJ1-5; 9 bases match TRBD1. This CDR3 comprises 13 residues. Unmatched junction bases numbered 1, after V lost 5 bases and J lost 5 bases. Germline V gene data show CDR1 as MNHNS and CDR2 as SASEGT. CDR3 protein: CASSWTGDQPQHF. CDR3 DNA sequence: TGTGCCAGCAGTTGGACAGGGGATCAGCCCCAGCATTTT.

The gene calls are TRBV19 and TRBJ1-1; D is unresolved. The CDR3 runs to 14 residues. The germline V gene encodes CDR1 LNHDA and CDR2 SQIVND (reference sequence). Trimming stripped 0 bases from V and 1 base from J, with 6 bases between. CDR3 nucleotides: TGTGCCAGTAGTATAGATTCTAAGAACACTGAAGCTTTCTTT. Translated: CASSIDSKNTEAFF.

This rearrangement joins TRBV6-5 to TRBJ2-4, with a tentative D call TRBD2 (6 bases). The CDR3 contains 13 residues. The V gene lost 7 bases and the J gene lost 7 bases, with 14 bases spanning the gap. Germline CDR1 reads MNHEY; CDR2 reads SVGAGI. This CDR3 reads CASKSSGSNIQYF. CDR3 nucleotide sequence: TGTGCCAGCAAAAGTAGCGGTTCGAACATTCAGTACTTC.

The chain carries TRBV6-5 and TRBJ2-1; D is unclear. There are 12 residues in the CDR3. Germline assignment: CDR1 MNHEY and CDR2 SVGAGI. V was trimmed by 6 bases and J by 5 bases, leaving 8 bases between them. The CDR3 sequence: CASRSYDNEQFF. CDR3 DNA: TGTGCCAGCAGGTCCTATGACAATGAGCAGTTCTTC.

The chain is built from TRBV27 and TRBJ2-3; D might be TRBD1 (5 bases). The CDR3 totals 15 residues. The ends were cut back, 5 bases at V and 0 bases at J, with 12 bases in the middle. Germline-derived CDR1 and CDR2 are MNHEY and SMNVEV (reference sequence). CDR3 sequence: CASSLQVASTDTQYF. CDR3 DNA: TGTGCCAGCAGTCTACAGGTGGCAAGCACAGATACGCAGTATTTT.

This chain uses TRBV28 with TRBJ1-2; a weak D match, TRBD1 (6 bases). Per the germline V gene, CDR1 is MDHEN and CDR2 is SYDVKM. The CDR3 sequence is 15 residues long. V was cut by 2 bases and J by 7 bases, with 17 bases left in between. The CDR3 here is CASSLEFRGGGGYTF. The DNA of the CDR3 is TGTGCCAGCAGTTTAGAGTTCCGTGGGGGCGGTGGCTACACCTTC.

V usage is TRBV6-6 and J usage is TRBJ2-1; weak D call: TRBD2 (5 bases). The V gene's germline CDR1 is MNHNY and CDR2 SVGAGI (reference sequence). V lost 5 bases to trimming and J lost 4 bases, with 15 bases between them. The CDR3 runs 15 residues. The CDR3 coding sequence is TGTGCCAGCAGTGAGTTGGGAGCCCGATACAATGAGCAGTTCTTC. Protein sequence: CASSELGARYNEQFF.

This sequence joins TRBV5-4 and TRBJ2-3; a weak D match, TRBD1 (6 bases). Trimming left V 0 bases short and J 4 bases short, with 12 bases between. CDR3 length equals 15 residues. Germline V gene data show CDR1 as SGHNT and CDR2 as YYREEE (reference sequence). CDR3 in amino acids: CASSLGRRGADTQYF. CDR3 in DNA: TGTGCCAGCAGCTTGGGTCGCAGGGGAGCAGATACGCAGTATTTT. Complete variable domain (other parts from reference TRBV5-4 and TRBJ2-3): ETGVTQSPTHLIKTRGQQVTLRCSSQSGHNTVSWYQQALGQGPQFIFQYYREEENGRGNFPPRFSGLQFPNYSSELNVNALELDDSALYLCASSLGRRGADTQYFGPGTRLTVL.

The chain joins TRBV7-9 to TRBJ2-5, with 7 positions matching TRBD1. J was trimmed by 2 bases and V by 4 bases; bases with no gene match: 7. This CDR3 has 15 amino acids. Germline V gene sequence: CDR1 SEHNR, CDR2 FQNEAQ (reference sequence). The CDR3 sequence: CASSSNPGQQETQYF. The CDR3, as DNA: TGTGCCAGCAGCTCCAACCCGGGACAGCAAGAGACCCAGTACTTC.

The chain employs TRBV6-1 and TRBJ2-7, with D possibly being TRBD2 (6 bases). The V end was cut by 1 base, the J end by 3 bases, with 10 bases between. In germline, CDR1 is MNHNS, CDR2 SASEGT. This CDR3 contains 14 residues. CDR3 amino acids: CASSEEGGIYEQYF. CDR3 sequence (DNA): TGTGCCAGCAGTGAAGAGGGCGGGATCTACGAGCAGTACTTC.

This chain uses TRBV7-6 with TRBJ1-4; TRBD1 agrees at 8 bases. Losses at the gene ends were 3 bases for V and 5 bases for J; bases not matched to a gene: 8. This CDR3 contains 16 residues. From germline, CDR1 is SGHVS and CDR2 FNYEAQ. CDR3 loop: CASSLQQGGQNEKLFF. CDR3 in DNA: TGTGCCAGCAGCTTGCAACAGGGGGGCCAGAATGAAAAACTGTTTTTT.

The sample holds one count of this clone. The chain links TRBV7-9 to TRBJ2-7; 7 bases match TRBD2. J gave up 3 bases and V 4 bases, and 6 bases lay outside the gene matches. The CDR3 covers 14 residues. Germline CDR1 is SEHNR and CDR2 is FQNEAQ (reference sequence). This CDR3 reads CASSSPGLIYEQYF. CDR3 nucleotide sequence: TGTGCCAGCAGCTCCCCGGGACTAATCTACGAGCAGTACTTC.

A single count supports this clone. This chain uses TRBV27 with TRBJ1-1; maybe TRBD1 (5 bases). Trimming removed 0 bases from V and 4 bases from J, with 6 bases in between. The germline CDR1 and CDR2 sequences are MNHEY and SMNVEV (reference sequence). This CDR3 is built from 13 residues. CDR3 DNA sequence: TGTGCCAGCAGTTTATCTAGGGGCACTGAAGCTTTCTTT. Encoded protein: CASSLSRGTEAFF.

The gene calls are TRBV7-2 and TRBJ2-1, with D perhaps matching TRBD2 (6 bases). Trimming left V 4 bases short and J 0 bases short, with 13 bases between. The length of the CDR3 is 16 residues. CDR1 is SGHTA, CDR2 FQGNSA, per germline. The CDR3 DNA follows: TGTGCCAGCAGCTCGCCCGGGAGCCGCTCCTACAATGAGCAGTTCTTC. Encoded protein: CASSSPGSRSYNEQFF.

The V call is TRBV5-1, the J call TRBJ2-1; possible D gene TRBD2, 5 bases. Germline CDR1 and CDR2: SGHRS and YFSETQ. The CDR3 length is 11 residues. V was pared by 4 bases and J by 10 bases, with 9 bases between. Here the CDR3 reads CASSPGREQFF. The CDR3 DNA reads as TGCGCCAGCAGCCCGGGAAGGGAGCAGTTCTTC. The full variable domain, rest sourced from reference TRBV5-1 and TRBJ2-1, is KAGVTQTPRYLIKTRGQQVTLSCSPISGHRSVSWYQQTPGQGLQFLFEYFSETQRNKGNFPGRFSGRQFSNSRSEMNVSTLELGDSALYLCASSPGREQFFGPGTRLTVL.

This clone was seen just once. This CDR3 reads CASSQDKDRTGIGYTF. CDR3 nucleotides: TGTGCCAGCAGCCAAGATAAGGACAGGACAGGGATTGGCTACACCTTC. The J gene is TRBJ1-2, the V gene TRBV4-2, with 8 positions matching TRBD1. V gave up 0 bases and J gave up 7 bases; unmatched junction bases: 10. This CDR3 has 16 residues. The germline V gene has CDR1 LGHNA and CDR2 YNFKEQ.

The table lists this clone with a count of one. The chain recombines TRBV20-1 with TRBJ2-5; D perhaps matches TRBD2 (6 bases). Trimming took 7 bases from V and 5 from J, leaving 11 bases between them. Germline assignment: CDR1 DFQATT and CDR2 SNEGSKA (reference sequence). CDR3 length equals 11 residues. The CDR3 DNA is TGCAGTGTCGCGGGGTACGAGACCCAGTACTTC. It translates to CSVAGYETQYF.

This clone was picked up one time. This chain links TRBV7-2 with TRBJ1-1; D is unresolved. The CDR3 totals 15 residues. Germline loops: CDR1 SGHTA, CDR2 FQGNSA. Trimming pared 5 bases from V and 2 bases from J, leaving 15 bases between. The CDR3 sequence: CASSPTRLVNTEAFF. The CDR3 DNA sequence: TGTGCCAGCAGCCCAACGAGGTTAGTCAACACTGAAGCTTTCTTT.

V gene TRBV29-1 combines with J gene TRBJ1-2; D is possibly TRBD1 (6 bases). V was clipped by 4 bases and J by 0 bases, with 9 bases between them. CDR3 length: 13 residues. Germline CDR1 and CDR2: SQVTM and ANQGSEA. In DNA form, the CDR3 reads TGCAGCGTTGCCGGGACACCTAACTATGGCTACACCTTC. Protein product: CSVAGTPNYGYTF.